This T cell receptor (beta chain) was identified in a study of shared clonotypes between healthy human individuals. Both subsets, CD45RA+ naive and CD45RA-negative memory, were split from the CD4+ cells. Study-wide results and limits: Sharing across four donors was highest in naive CD4 (roughly 5%) and lowest in memory CD8 (roughly 0.4%). Naive subsets generally exceeded memory subsets in estimated richness.

The method was immunoSEQ multiplex PCR; TCRdb's version includes in-frame clones alone and lacks a portion of them. This table holds over 2 million clones, 95% found once. Between the trimmed V and J ends, which lost 4 bases and 11 bases, there was a span of 12 bases. The germline V gene encodes CDR1 SEHNR and CDR2 FQNEAQ (reference sequence). The CDR3 spans 13 residues. For this clone: The target antigen is unknown.

Sequenced input: naive CD4+ T cells sorted from blood. Sample subset: CD45RA+ positively selected. The chain recombines TRBV7-9 with TRBJ1-6; perhaps TRBD1 as D (5 bases). This clonotype was sampled from a young man in good health. CDR3 in DNA: TGTGCCAGCAGCTCTCAAGGGACGGCACCCCTCCACTTT. Amino acids: CASSSQGTAPLHF.